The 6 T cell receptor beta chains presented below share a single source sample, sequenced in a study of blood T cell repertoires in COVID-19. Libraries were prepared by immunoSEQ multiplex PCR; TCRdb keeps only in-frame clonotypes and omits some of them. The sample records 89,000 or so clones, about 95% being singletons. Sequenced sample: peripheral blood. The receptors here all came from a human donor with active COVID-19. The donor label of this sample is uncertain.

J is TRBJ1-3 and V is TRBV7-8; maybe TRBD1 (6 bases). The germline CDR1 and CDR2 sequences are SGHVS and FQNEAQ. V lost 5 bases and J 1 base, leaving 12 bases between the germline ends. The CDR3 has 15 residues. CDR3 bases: TGTGCCAGCAGCCCGCGACAGGAGTCTGGAAACACCATATATTTT. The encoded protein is CASSPRQESGNTIYF.

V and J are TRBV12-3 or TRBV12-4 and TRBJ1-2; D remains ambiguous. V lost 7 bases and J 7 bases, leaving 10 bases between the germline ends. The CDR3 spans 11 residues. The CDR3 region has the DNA TGTGCCAGCAAAAAAGTGCGTGGCTACACCTTC. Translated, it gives CASKKVRGYTF.

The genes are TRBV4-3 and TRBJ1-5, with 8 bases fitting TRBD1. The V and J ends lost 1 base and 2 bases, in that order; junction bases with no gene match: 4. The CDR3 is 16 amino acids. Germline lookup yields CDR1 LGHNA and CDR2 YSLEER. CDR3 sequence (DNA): TGCGCCAGCAGCCAAGTTGGACAGGGCGGCAATCAGCCCCAGCATTTT. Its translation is CASSQVGQGGNQPQHF.

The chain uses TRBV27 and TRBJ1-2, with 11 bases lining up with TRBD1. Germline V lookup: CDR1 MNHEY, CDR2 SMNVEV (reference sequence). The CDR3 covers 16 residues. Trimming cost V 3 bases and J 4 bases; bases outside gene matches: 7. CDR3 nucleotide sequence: TGTGCCAGCAGTTTCGGTAGTGGACAGGGGGCCTATGGCTACACCTTC. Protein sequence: CASSFGSGQGAYGYTF.

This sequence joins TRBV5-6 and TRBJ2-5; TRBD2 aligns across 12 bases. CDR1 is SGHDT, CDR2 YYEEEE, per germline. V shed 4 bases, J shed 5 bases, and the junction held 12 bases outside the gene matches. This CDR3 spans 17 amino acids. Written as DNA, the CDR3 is TGTGCCAGCAGCACGGGACTAGCGGGTTTACGAAGGGAGACCCAGTACTTC. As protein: CASSTGLAGLRRETQYF.

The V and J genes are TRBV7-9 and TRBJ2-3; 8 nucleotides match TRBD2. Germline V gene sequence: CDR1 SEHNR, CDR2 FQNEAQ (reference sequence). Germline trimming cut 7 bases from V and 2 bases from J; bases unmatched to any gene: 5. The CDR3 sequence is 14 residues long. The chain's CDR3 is CASIQLADTDTQYF. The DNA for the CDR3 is TGTGCCAGCATCCAACTAGCGGACACAGATACGCAGTATTTT.